The text below deals with one TCR beta chain. The data stem from a study of CD4 and CD8 cells across lung adenocarcinoma regions. One entry per CDR3 protein results from TCRdb running MiXCR on the PCR reads. The sample contains roughly 2,400 distinct CDR3 sequences, roughly 69% of which appear only once. Localized lung adenocarcinoma, a non-small cell lung cancer, affected the donors. Germline V CDR1 and CDR2: SGHAT, FQNNGV. The CDR3 sequence is 16 residues long. Germline trimming cut 0 bases from V and 4 bases from J; bases unmatched to any gene: 6. This receptor was obtained from a female donor with lung adenocarcinoma. The CD4 and CD8 labels of this study may be unreliable. J is TRBJ1-5 and V is TRBV11-2, with 7 positions matching TRBD1. Sequencing input: CD4+ T cells from the center of a lung tumor. CDR3 nucleotide sequence: TGTGCCAGCAGCTTAGATTATGGACAGGTAAATCAGCCCCAGCATTTT. Protein sequence: CASSLDYGQVNQPQHF.